The T cell receptor (beta chain) under discussion was sequenced for a study of T cell responses to AZD1222 COVID-19 vaccine. Overall study findings and caveats: Repertoire sampling occurred only after the peak T cell response. Most donors were white British and more were female, and clonal diversity was possibly underestimated.

Concerning this clone: Its target is unknown.

Second-dose timings of about 4 or about 12 weeks were pooled. Assay: immunoSEQ multiplex PCR; the TCRdb copy retains only in-frame clones and omits some. Counted here are about 42,000 clones, about nine tenths occurring once; the ten biggest clones make up around 25%. Germline loops: CDR1 SGHNT, CDR2 YENEEA. J gave up 3 bases and V 1 base, and 4 bases lay outside the gene matches. CDR3 length: 15 amino acids. This specimen consisted of peripheral blood, obtained 28 days after the second AZD1222 dose. This TCR was recovered from an adult who received the AZD1222 COVID-19 vaccine. This sequence joins TRBV11-3 and TRBJ2-3, with 7 bases identical to TRBD2. CDR3 bases: TGTGCCAGCAGCTTAGTCGGGACTAAAACAGATACGCAGTATTTT. This gives the protein CASSLVGTKTDTQYF.